This T cell receptor (beta chain) originates from a study of naive and memory T cell subsets (dated by TCRdb to 2017 to 2019). A note on the overall study: The study applied an open-source, UMI-based TCR alpha and beta sequencing pipeline to sorted naive and memory peripheral blood T cell subsets. The results of the functional CMV T cell responses matched the IgG serology results in every case. RNA was DNase-treated and reverse transcribed with TCR constant-region primers, mostly using SuperScript III.

The receptor library was made with UMI-ligation and nested PCR. The beta constant-region primer was an equimolar mix of two oligonucleotides covering both TRBC1 and TRBC2. A single-stranded oligonucleotide containing the SP2 primer and a 12-nucleotide UMI was joined to the 3' end of the cDNA by T4 RNA ligase 1. The ligated cDNA went through four rounds of PCR with nested alpha and beta constant-region primers together with the SP2 primer. Incubation of the ligation reaction lasted roughly 20-25 hours at 16 degrees C. PCR2 was usually performed as a SYBR Green qPCR and halted at a preset threshold so that over-amplification would not occur. All purifications after the first were performed with Agencourt AMPure XP magnetic beads. Libraries were quantified by Qubit and checked on a TapeStation, with a main peak expected near 650 bp. Pooled libraries were sequenced on an Illumina MiSeq using v2 2x251 paired-end kits, and typically about 0.9-2.1 million reads were obtained per sample. Each sample was pooled at 3 to 5 nM, and roughly 4.5-8% PhiX was included to help cluster recognition. Per the authors' processing: V and J genes were assigned to Demultiplexor-processed FASTQ reads by Decombinator through tag matching, with a single base-pair mismatch being allowed. Collapsinator relied on UMIs to fix sequencing errors as well as frequency errors caused by PCR heterogeneity. CDR3Translator translated TCRs and extracted CDR3s from the conserved cysteine to the FGXG phenylalanine, flagging non-productive sequences. Gini, Shannon entropy and inverse Simpson indices were calculated on repertoires that had been subsampled to equal numbers of UMI-defined TCRs. Within the linear range, a power law was fitted by maximum likelihood to the distributions of clonotype abundance. When run on a single naive CD8 sample, MIGEC and the pipeline yielded similar UMI counts, similar unique TCR numbers and similar clonal distributions. A set of roughly 6,600 CMV-associated CDR3 sequences, compiled from VDJdb and a published dataset, was used to search the repertoires. The raw public data were reprocessed by TCRdb itself: fastp quality trimming at Q25, MiXCR clonotype calling, in-frame beta chains only. When rows share a CDR3 protein, they turn into one entry using the most common DNA and genes. The V and J calls and clone size are TCRdb's, not the authors'. The sample records tens of thousands of distinct CDR3 sequences, around 13% of which are singletons. The ten largest clonotypes hold 0.9% to 1% of the sample.

From the second PCR step on, the TCR alpha and beta chain libraries were amplified in separate reactions. CMV status of each donor was established by measuring IFNgamma production from CD4+ T cells after fresh PBMCs were stimulated overnight with CMV viral lysate. CD4 T cells were positively selected using Miltenyi beads, after which CD8 T cells were positively selected from the CD4-negative fraction. After staining for CD3, CD4, CD8, CD45RA, CD27 and a live/dead dye, cells were sorted on a BD Aria II into four subsets based on CD45RA and CD27. A few healthy volunteers provided blood, and the blood of each volunteer was split into CD4 and CD8 T cells and then into four differentiation subsets. Around 120 ml of peripheral blood was collected from each donor, and PBMC were isolated by Ficoll-Paque PLUS density-gradient centrifugation. The sorted cells were lysed in RLT buffer, after which RNA was extracted using a Qiagen RNeasy kit and kept at -80 degrees C.

Study-wide conclusions, independent of this receptor: TCR abundance followed a power law whose exponent differed between naive and memory subsets but was consistent across the three individuals. A clonotype was defined as a single alpha or beta chain sequence rather than as a paired alpha/beta receptor. The repertoire findings for the naive and memory subsets could not be validated, as no ground truth was available. RNA-based TCR counts may be affected by expression changes linked to T cell activation and differentiation. In both CD4 and CD8 cells, going from naive through CM, EM and EMRA, the Gini index went up while Shannon and inverse Simpson diversity went down. Following error correction, more than 85% of naive TCR sequences occurred only once, which made naive abundance distributions much steeper than those of memory subsets.

Turning to this clonotype: Which antigen it targets is not known. Per-base quality was not reported, and no clone a single base away is much larger than it.

Counted from cysteine to phenylalanine, this CDR3 has 15 amino acids. The CDR3 DNA has 45 bases and is translated from base 1. From the germline V gene (reference sequence), CDR1 is DFQATT and CDR2 is SNEGSKA. V is shortened by 3 bases, J by 0 bases, and the region joining them spans 12 bases. This receptor was obtained from a human donor in good health. Sequenced: central memory CD4+ T cells from blood. The cell subset or site label corresponds to: central memory, CD45RA- CD27+. The chain links TRBV20-1 with TRBJ1-3; no D gene is confidently identified. This receptor has the CDR3 CSARGRRSSGNTIYF. The nucleotide sequence is given as TGCAGTGCTAGGGGCAGGCGATCCTCTGGAAACACCATATATTTT.